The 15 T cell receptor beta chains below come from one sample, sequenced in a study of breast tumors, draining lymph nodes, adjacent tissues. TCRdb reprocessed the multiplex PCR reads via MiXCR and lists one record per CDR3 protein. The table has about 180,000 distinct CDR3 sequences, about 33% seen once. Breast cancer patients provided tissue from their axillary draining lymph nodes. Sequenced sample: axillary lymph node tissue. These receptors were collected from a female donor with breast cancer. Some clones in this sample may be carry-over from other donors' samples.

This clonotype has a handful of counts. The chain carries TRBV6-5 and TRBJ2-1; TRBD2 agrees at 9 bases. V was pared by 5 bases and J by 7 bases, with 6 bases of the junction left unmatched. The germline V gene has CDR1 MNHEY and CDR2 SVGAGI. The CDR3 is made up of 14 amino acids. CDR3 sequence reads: CASSPAGGGNEQFF. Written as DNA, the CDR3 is TGTGCCAGCAGTCCCGCGGGAGGGGGTAATGAGCAGTTCTTC.

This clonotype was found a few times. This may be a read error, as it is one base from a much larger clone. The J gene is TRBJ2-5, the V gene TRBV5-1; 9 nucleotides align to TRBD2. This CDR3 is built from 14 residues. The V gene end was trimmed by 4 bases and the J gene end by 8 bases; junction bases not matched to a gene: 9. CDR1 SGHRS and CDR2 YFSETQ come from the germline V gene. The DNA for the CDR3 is TGCGCCAGCAGCCCCGGGACTAGCCGAGACACCCAGTACTTC. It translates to CASSPGTSRDTQYF.

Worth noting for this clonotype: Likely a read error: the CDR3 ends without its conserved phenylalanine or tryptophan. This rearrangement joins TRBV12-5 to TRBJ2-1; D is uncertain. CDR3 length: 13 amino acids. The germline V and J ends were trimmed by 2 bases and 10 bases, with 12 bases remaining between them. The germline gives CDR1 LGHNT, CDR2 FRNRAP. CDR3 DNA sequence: TGTGCTAGTGGTTTGCCAGGTTTGGAAGAGCAGTTCTCC. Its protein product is CASGLPGLEEQFS.

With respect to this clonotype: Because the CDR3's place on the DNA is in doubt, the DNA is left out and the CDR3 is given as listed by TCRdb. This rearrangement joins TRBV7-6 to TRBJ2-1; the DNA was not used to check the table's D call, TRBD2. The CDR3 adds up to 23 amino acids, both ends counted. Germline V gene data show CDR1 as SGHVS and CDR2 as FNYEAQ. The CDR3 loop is CASSRSETSKAFYICSAHGLQFF.

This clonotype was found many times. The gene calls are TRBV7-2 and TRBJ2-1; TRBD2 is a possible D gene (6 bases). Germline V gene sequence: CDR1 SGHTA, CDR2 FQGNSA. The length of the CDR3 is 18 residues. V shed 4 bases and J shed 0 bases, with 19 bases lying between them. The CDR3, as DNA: TGTGCCAGCAGCTCCCGGATAGCGGTAATGAGCTCCTACAATGAGCAGTTCTTC. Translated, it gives CASSSRIAVMSSYNEQFF.

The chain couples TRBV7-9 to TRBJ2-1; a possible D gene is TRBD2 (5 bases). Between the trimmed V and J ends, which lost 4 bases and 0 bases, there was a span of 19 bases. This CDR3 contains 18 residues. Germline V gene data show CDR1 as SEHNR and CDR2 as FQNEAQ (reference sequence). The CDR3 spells CASSSGLKGVSSYNEQFF. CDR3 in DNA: TGTGCCAGCAGCTCGGGATTAAAGGGTGTAAGCTCCTACAATGAGCAGTTCTTC.

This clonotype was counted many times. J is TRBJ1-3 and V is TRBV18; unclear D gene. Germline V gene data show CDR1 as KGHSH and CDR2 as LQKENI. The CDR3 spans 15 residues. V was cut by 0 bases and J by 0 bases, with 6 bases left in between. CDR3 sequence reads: CASSPPSSSGNTIYF. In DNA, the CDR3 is TGTGCCAGCTCACCACCGAGTAGCTCTGGAAACACCATATATTTT.

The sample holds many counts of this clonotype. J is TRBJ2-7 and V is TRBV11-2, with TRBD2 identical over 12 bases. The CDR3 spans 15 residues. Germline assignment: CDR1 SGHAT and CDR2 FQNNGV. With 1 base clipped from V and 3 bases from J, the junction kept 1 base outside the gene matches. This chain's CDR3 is CASSLGTSGVYEQYF. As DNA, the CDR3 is TGTGCCAGCAGCTTAGGGACTAGCGGGGTCTACGAGCAGTACTTC.

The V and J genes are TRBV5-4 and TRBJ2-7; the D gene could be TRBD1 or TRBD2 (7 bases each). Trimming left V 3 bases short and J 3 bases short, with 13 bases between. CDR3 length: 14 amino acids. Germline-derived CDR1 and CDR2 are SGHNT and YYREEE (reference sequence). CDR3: CASSSGGAGYEQYF. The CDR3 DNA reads TGTGCCAGCAGCTCAGGGGGGGCCGGCTACGAGCAGTACTTC.

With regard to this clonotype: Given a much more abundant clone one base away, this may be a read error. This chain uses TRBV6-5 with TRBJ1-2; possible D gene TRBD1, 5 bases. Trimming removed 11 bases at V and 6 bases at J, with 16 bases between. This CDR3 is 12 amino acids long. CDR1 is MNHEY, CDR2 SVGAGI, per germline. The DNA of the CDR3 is TGTGCCGCAAAAAACCGACAGCATGGCTACACCTTC. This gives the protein CAAKNRQHGYTF.

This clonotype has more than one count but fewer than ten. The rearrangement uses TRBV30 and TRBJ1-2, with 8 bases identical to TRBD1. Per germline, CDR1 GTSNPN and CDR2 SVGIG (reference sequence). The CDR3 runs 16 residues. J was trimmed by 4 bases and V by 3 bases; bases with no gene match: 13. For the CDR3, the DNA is TGTGCCTGGAGCATCACAGGGGGGGGGCTAGGCTATGGCTACACCTTC. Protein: CAWSITGGGLGYGYTF.

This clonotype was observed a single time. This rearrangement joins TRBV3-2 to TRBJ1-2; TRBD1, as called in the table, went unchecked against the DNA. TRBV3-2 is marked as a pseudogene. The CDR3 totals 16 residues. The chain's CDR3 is CASSQAVRGHRHGYTF. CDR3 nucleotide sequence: TGCGCCAGCAGCCAAGCGGTAAGGGGGCATCGGCATGGCTACACCTTC.

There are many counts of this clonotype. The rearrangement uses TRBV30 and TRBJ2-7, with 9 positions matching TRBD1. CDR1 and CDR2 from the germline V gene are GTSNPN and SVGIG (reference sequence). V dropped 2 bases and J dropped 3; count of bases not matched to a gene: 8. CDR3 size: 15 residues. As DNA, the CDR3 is TGTGCCTGGAGTTTCGGACAGGGGCCAGGCTACGAGCAGTACTTC. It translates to CAWSFGQGPGYEQYF.

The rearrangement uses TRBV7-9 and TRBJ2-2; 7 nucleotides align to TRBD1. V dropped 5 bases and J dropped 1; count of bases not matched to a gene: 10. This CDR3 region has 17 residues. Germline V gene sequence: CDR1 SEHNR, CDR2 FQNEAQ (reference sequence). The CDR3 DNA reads TGTGCCAGCAGCAAAATTACCCGGGACAGGAACACCGGGGAGCTGTTTTTT. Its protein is CASSKITRDRNTGELFF.

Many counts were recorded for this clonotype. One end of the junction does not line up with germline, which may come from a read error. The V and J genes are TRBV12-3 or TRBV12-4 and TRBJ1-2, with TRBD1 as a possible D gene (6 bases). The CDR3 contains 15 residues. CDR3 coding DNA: TGTGCCAGCAGCCCCGGACAGAATAAGAACTATGCCTACACCTTC. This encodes CASSPGQNKNYAYTF.